The subject of this entry is one TCR beta chain. Its antigen is not known. Second-dose intervals of approximately 4 or approximately 12 weeks were pooled. This table comes from immunoSEQ multiplex PCR, and its TCRdb copy is limited to in-frame clones, with some not included. The sample carries fewer than 130,000 clones, approximately 90% recorded once. This sample is part of a study of T cell responses to AZD1222 COVID-19 vaccine. Whole-study results and caveats: The span of vaccine-associated CD4 TCRs extended across spike, with dominance at 160-218 and 743-854. The donors showed a predominance of white British ancestry and of females, with possible underestimation of clonal diversity.

This CDR3 is 14 amino acids long. Trimming removed 6 bases from V and 4 bases from J, with 15 bases in between. The germline CDR1 and CDR2 sequences are MNHEY and SVGAGI. Sequencing was performed on peripheral blood, taken 28 days after the second AZD1222 dose. The TCR comes from an adult who received the AZD1222 COVID-19 vaccine. The rearrangement joins TRBV6-5 to TRBJ1-2; a weak D match, TRBD1 (6 bases). The CDR3 DNA reads TGTGCCAGCAGAGAGTACAGGGTGGCCTATGGCTACACCTTC. Encoded protein: CASREYRVAYGYTF.